This T cell receptor (beta chain) was sequenced in a study of shared clonotypes between healthy human individuals. Study as a whole: Contributing individuals were a couple of females and three males aged 18 to 49. Points from the study as a whole: The study found lower generation probabilities in non-shared clonotypes than in those shared by all four donors.

Comments on this clone: Its antigen remains unidentified.

V was shortened by 0 bases and J by 3 bases, with 17 bases between the two germline ends. The CDR3 sequence is 17 residues long. Germline-derived CDR1 and CDR2 are LGHNA and YSLEER. For each subset, genomic DNA was distributed in equal portions over several immunoSEQ plates. Using immunoSEQ multiplex PCR, the repertoire was profiled, and TCRdb retains in-frame clones only, with some absent. The sample records some 2,000,000 clones, almost 96% being singletons. This clonotype originated in a man between 18 and 35 years old in good health. The sample was naive CD4+ T cells sorted from blood. Noted subset: CD45RA+ positively selected. The chain joins TRBV4-3 to TRBJ1-1; a possible D gene is TRBD1 (5 bases). In DNA, the CDR3 is TGCGCCAGCAGCCAAGAAAGTAACCCAGGGCGAGACACTGAAGCTTTCTTT. It encodes CASSQESNPGRDTEAFF.